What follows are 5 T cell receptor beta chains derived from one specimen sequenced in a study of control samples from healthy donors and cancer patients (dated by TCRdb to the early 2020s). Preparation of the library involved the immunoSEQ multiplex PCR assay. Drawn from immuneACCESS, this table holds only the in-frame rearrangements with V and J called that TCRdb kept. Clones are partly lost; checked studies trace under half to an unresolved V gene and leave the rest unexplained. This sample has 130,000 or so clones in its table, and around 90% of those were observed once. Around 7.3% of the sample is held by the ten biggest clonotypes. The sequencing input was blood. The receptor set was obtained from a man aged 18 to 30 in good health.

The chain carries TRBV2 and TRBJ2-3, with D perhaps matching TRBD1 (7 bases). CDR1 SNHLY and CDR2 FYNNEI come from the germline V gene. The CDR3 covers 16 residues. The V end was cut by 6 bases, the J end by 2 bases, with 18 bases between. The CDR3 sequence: CASRNPTGDFTDTQYF. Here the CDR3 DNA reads TGTGCCAGCAGGAACCCTACAGGGGACTTCACAGATACGCAGTATTTT. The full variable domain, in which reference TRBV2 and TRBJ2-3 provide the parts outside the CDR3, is EPEVTQTPSHQVTQMGQEVILRCVPISNHLYFYWYRQILGQKVEFLVSFYNNEISEKSEIFDDQFSVERPDGSNFTLKIRSTKLEDSAMYFCASRNPTGDFTDTQYFGPGTRLTVL.

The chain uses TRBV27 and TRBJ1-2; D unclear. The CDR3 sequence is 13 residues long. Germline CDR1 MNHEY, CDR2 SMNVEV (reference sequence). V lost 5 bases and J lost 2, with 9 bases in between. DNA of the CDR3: TGTGCCAGCAGTCAAGCCAGCAACTATGGCTACACCTTC. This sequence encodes CASSQASNYGYTF.

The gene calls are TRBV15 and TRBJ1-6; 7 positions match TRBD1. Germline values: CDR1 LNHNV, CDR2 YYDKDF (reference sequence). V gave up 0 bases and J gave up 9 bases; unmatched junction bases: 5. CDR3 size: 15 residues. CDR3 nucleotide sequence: TGTGCCACCAGCAGAGACCGGGACAGATCTTCACCCCTCCACTTT. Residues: CATSRDRDRSSPLHF.

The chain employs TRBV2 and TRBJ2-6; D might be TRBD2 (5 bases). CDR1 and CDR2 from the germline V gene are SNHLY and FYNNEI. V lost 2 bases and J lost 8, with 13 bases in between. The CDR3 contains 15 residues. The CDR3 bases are TGTGCCAGCAGTGAATATTCGGGGAGAACCAACGTCCTGACTTTC. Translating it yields CASSEYSGRTNVLTF. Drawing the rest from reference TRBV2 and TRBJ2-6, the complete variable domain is EPEVTQTPSHQVTQMGQEVILRCVPISNHLYFYWYRQILGQKVEFLVSFYNNEISEKSEIFDDQFSVERPDGSNFTLKIRSTKLEDSAMYFCASSEYSGRTNVLTFGAGSRLTVL.

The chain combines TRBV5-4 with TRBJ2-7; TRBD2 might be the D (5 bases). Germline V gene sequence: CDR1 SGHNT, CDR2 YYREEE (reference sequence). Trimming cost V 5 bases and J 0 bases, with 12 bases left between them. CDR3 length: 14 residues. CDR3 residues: CASRRTGSSYEQYF. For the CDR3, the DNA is TGTGCCAGCAGGCGGACGGGGAGCTCCTACGAGCAGTACTTC.